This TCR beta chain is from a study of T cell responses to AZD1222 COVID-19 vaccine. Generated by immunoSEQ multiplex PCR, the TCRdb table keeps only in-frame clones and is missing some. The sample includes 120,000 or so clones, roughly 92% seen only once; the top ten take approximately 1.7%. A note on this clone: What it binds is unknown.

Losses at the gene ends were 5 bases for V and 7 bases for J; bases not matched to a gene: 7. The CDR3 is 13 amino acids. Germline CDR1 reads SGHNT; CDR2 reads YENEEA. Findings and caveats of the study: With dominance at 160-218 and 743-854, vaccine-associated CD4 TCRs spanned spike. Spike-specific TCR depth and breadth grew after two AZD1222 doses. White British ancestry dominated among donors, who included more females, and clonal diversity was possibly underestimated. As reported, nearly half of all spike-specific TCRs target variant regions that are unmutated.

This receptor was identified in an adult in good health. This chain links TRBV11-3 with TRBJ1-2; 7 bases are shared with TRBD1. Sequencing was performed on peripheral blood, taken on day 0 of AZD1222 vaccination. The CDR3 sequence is CASSGDRAGGYTF. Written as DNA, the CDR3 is TGTGCCAGCAGCGGCGACAGGGCGGGTGGCTACACCTTC.